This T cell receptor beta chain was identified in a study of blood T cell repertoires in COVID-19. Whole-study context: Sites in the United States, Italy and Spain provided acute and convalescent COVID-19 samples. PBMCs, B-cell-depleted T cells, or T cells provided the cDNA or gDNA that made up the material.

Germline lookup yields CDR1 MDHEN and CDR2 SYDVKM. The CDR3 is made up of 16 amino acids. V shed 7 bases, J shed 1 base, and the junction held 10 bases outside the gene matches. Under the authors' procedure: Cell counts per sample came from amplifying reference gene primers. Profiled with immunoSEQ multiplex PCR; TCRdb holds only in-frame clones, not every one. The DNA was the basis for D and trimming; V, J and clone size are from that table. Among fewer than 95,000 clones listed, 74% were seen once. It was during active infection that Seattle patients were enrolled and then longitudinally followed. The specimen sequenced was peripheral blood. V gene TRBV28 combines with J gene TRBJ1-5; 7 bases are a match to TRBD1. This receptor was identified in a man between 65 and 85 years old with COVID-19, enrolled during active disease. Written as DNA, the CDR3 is TGTGCCAGCAAGGGGGCAGGGAAAGGGAGCAATCAGCCCCAGCATTTT. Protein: CASKGAGKGSNQPQHF.